A selection of T cell receptor beta chains follows, all from one sample in a study of OX40 agonist ivuxolimab in advanced cancers. Some clones are missing from TCRdb's copy, which holds only in-frame ones; the method was immunoSEQ multiplex PCR. Of fewer than 75,000 clones in the sample, about nine tenths are singletons; the top ten hold 2.8%. The source was CD4+ or CD8+ T cells sorted from blood, collected in a trial of the OX40 agonist ivuxolimab. Every receptor here comes from an adult with an advanced solid tumor such as melanoma, head and neck, liver or kidney cancer. Each CDR3 is given with its conserved first and last residue. A D gene is named only where the DNA matches it firmly. Size is omitted from some rows. Given values are once, few, many or a class for expanded clones.

J gene: TRBJ2-1; clone size: -; D gene: -; V gene: TRBV11-2; CDR3 protein: CASSSPSGYNEQFF; CDR3 DNA: TGTGCCAGCAGCTCCCCTTCGGGGTACAATGAGCAGTTCTTC
J gene: TRBJ1-5; clone size: -; D gene: -; V gene: TRBV21-1; CDR3 protein: CASSKGGQGEYVNQPQHF; CDR3 DNA: TGTGCCAGCAGCAAGGGGGGGCAGGGAGAGTATGTCAATCAGCCCCAGCATTTT
J gene: TRBJ2-7; clone size: -; D gene: -; V gene: TRBV5-1; CDR3 protein: CASSLGYEQYF; CDR3 DNA: TGCGCCAGCAGCTTGGGATACGAGCAGTACTTC
J gene: TRBJ2-3; clone size: few; D gene: -; V gene: TRBV5-1; CDR3 protein: CASSAGTPKKEYF; CDR3 DNA: TGCGCCAGCAGCGCCGGGACTCCCAAAAAGGAGTATTTT
J gene: TRBJ2-5; clone size: -; D gene: TRBD2; V gene: TRBV5-4; CDR3 protein: CASSRGAAGEGETQYF; CDR3 DNA: TGTGCCAGCAGCCGGGGGGCAGCGGGAGAAGGAGAGACCCAGTACTTC
J gene: TRBJ2-2; clone size: -; D gene: -; V gene: TRBV6-4; CDR3 protein: CASSDSARGTGELFF; CDR3 DNA: TGTGCCAGCAGTGACTCGGCCAGGGGCACCGGGGAGCTGTTTTTT
J gene: TRBJ2-6; clone size: once; D gene: -; V gene: TRBV30; CDR3 protein: CARRGESGANVLTF; CDR3 DNA: TGTGCCCGCAGAGGGGAGTCTGGGGCCAACGTCCTGACTTTC
J gene: TRBJ2-3; clone size: once; D gene: TRBD2; V gene: TRBV9; CDR3 protein: CASSVSGFPDTQYF; CDR3 DNA: TGTGCCAGCAGCGTTAGCGGGTTCCCAGATACGCAGTATTTT
J gene: TRBJ2-2; clone size: -; D gene: TRBD1; V gene: TRBV5-1; CDR3 protein: CASSLAWDRVPGELFF; CDR3 DNA: TGCGCCAGCAGCTTGGCCTGGGACAGGGTCCCCGGGGAGCTGTTTTTT
J gene: TRBJ1-5; clone size: -; D gene: -; V gene: TRBV4-1; CDR3 protein: CASSQDGGMGNQPQHF; CDR3 DNA: TGCGCCAGCAGCCAAGATGGAGGAATGGGCAATCAGCCCCAGCATTTT
J gene: TRBJ2-7; clone size: -; D gene: -; V gene: TRBV7-9; CDR3 protein: CASSPTVDKYEQYF; CDR3 DNA: TGTGCCAGCAGCCCGACAGTAGACAAATACGAGCAGTACTTC
J gene: TRBJ2-1; clone size: -; D gene: TRBD1; V gene: TRBV7-2; CDR3 protein: CASSLGTGGFDEQFF; CDR3 DNA: TGTGCCAGCAGCTTGGGGACAGGGGGCTTCGATGAGCAGTTCTTC
J gene: TRBJ1-2; clone size: -; D gene: -; V gene: TRBV7-9; CDR3 protein: CASSLGGTYGYTF; CDR3 DNA: TGTGCCAGCAGCTTAGGGGGGACCTATGGCTACACCTTC
J gene: TRBJ2-1; clone size: -; D gene: -; V gene: TRBV11-2; CDR3 protein: CASSQGHPNEQFF; CDR3 DNA: TGTGCCAGCAGCCAGGGACACCCCAATGAGCAGTTCTTC
J gene: TRBJ2-1; clone size: -; D gene: TRBD2; V gene: TRBV9; CDR3 protein: CASSVLAANNEQFF; CDR3 DNA: TGTGCCAGCAGCGTACTAGCGGCCAACAATGAGCAGTTCTTC
J gene: TRBJ1-1; clone size: -; D gene: -; V gene: TRBV18; CDR3 protein: CASSPGSLRDTEAFF; CDR3 DNA: TGTGCCAGCTCACCAGGGTCCCTCAGGGACACTGAAGCTTTCTTT